Listed here is a single TCR beta chain. The source of the sample is a study of shared clonotypes between healthy human individuals. Researchers partitioned CD4+ cells into CD45RA+ naive and CD45RA-negative memory subsets. Study processing details: Filtering differed for immunoSEQ, which gave only junction sequences without quality scores. Profiling relied on immunoSEQ multiplex PCR, and the TCRdb table lists in-frame clones only, not all of them. V, J and clone size are taken as reported in that table, and D and trimming were inferred from the DNA itself. The data show 950,000 to 1,300,000 clones, about 70% seen once. The receptor was derived from a man in his late teens or twenties in good health. The sample consisted of memory CD4+ T cells sorted from blood. Sample subset: CD45RA-negative fraction.

CDR3 DNA sequence: TGTGCCAGCAGCCACGACGCAGAGATGAATGAAAAACTGTTTTTT. It translates to CASSHDAEMNEKLFF. The chain recombines TRBV7-9 with TRBJ1-4; the D is unclear. The CDR3 is 15 residues long. In germline, CDR1 is SEHNR, CDR2 FQNEAQ (reference sequence). Trimming cost V 5 bases and J 5 bases, with 15 bases left between them.